The 25 T cell receptor beta chains in this list originate from one sample, sequenced in a study of blood T cell repertoires in COVID-19. Profiled with immunoSEQ multiplex PCR; TCRdb holds only in-frame clones, not every one. This sample has about 240,000 clones, with around 90% found just once. The sequenced material came from peripheral blood. The source of these receptors is a woman between 65 and 79 years old with active or convalescent COVID-19.

The chain links TRBV6-2 or TRBV6-3 to TRBJ1-2; 7 nucleotides line up with TRBD1. There are 13 residues in the CDR3. CDR1 is MNHEY, CDR2 SVGEGT, per germline. V shed 5 bases and J 8 bases; nucleotides not matched to a gene: 8. CDR3 sequence: CASSTGTAKGYTF. CDR3 coding DNA: TGTGCCAGCAGTACCGGGACAGCCAAGGGCTACACCTTC.

The V call is TRBV7-2, the J call TRBJ2-1; TRBD2 aligns across 9 bases. The CDR3 is made up of 15 amino acids. Trimming cost V 3 bases and J 7 bases; bases outside gene matches: 7. Per germline, CDR1 SGHTA and CDR2 FQGNSA. The CDR3 DNA sequence: TGTGCCAGCAGCTTGGGGCTAGCGGGAAAGAATGAGCAGTTCTTC. Translation gives CASSLGLAGKNEQFF.

The CDR3: CASFSGNTEAFF. CDR3 sequence (DNA): TGTGCCAGCTTTAGCGGGAACACTGAAGCTTTCTTT. The chain joins TRBV18 to TRBJ1-1, with D hard to call. Germline loops: CDR1 KGHSH, CDR2 LQKENI. Trimming pared 7 bases from V and 1 base from J, leaving 7 bases between. The CDR3 loop spans 12 amino acids.

The chain links TRBV11-2 to TRBJ2-5, with D tentatively TRBD1 (6 bases). This CDR3 region has 15 residues. V lost 4 bases to trimming and J lost 3 bases, with 15 bases between them. CDR1 is SGHAT, CDR2 FQNNGV, per germline. CDR3 coding DNA: TGTGCCAGCAGCTCGGATCCGGGACACAAAGAGACCCAGTACTTC. Translating it yields CASSSDPGHKETQYF. The complete variable domain, with remaining parts taken from reference TRBV11-2 and TRBJ2-5, reads EAGVAQSPRYKIIEKRQSVAFWCNPISGHATLYWYQQILGQGPKLLIQFQNNGVVDDSQLPKDRFSAERLKGVDSTLKIQPAKLEDSAVYLCASSSDPGHKETQYFGPGTRLLVL.

CDR3 region: CASSPEGVHTIYF. The DNA of the CDR3 is TGTGCCAGCTCACCAGAAGGGGTACACACCATATATTTT. The V gene is TRBV18, the J gene TRBJ1-3; D might be TRBD1 (5 bases). The length of the CDR3 is 13 residues. CDR1 and CDR2 (germline): KGHSH, LQKENI. Trimming took off 2 bases at V and 8 bases at J, with 10 bases between the two ends.

As for this clone: Other DNA sequences in the same sample also yield this CDR3. This rearrangement joins TRBV7-2 to TRBJ1-4; D remains ambiguous. The CDR3 loop spans 14 amino acids. Trimming stripped 1 base from V and 1 base from J, with 4 bases between. CDR1 and CDR2 (germline): SGHTA, FQGNSA. The CDR3 bases are TGTGCCAGCAGCTTAGGAGGAACTAATGAAAAACTGTTTTTT. As protein: CASSLGGTNEKLFF.

This clone was detected a few times. CDR3 sequence: CASSRRIEDPQHF. CDR3 nucleotide sequence: TGTGCCAGCTCTCGCCGGATAGAGGATCCCCAGCATTTT. This chain uses TRBV18 with TRBJ1-5; D unclear. The CDR3 spans 13 residues. Between the trimmed V and J ends, which lost 6 bases and 10 bases, there was a span of 16 bases. Germline CDR1 KGHSH, CDR2 LQKENI.

The chain employs TRBV18 and TRBJ2-5, with a possible D match to TRBD2 (6 bases). Germline-derived CDR1 and CDR2 are KGHSH and LQKENI. Trimming stripped 3 bases from V and 4 bases from J, with 18 bases between. CDR3 size: 16 residues. The CDR3 loop is CASSPRGKTGGETQYF. As DNA, the CDR3 is TGTGCCAGCTCACCCCGGGGAAAGACCGGGGGAGAGACCCAGTACTTC.

The chain joins TRBV6-2 or TRBV6-3 to TRBJ1-2; D is unclear. The CDR3 has 13 residues. The germline V and J ends were trimmed by 5 bases and 2 bases, with 9 bases remaining between them. CDR1 and CDR2 (germline): MNHEY, SVGEGT. The CDR3 loop is CASSIDINYGYTF. DNA for the CDR3: TGTGCCAGCAGTATTGACATCAACTATGGCTACACCTTC.

The genes are TRBV4-3 and TRBJ1-3, with TRBD1 matching 8 bases. From germline, CDR1 is LGHNA and CDR2 YSLEER. V dropped 4 bases and J dropped 8; count of bases not matched to a gene: 10. The CDR3 is 15 amino acids. The CDR3 sequence: CASSPNRGYGDTIYF. CDR3 nucleotide sequence: TGCGCCAGCAGCCCTAACAGGGGGTACGGGGACACCATATATTTT.

The chain combines TRBV6-5 with TRBJ1-2; D ambiguous. The germline gives CDR1 MNHEY, CDR2 SVGAGI. The CDR3 runs to 15 residues. The V end lost 6 bases, the J end lost 3 bases, and 17 bases lay between the germline ends. The CDR3 is CASRPPGASYYGYTF. In DNA, the CDR3 is TGTGCCAGCAGACCTCCGGGAGCCAGCTACTATGGCTACACCTTC.

The V call is TRBV19, the J call TRBJ1-5; D ambiguous. The CDR3 loop spans 15 amino acids. V lost 1 base and J lost 4, with 11 bases in between. From germline, CDR1 is LNHDA and CDR2 SQIVND (reference sequence). CDR3 amino acids: CASSIGRELNQPQHF. The CDR3 bases are TGTGCCAGTAGTATAGGACGGGAGCTGAATCAGCCCCAGCATTTT.

This chain connects TRBV24-1 to TRBJ2-2; D is perhaps TRBD1 (6 bases). CDR3 size: 16 residues. Trimming shortened V by 7 bases and J by 1 base, and 15 bases separated the two germline ends. CDR1 is KGHDR, CDR2 SFDVKD, per germline. The CDR3 DNA reads as TGTGCCACCAGCGACAACCGACAGGAGAACACCGGGGAGCTGTTTTTT. It yields the protein CATSDNRQENTGELFF.

The J gene is TRBJ2-4, the V gene TRBV5-1; possibly TRBD2 for D (6 bases). The CDR3 runs 19 residues. CDR1 is SGHRS, CDR2 YFSETQ, per germline. V lost 5 bases and J lost 0, with 24 bases in between. CDR3 sequence: CASSGGGFRQPRAKNIQYF. The CDR3 nucleotides read TGCGCCAGCAGTGGGGGAGGATTTCGACAGCCTCGAGCCAAAAACATTCAGTACTTC.

The CDR3 DNA reads TGTGCCAGCAGTTACTCGAAATCAGACAATGAGCAGTTCTTC. This encodes CASSYSKSDNEQFF. The chain is built from TRBV6-5 and TRBJ2-1; D gene uncertain. Trimming took 0 bases from V and 5 from J, leaving 8 bases between them. Germline loops: CDR1 MNHEY, CDR2 SVGAGI. The CDR3 has 14 residues.

The genes are TRBV18 and TRBJ1-1; D gene unclear. Deletions cut 3 bases from V and 0 bases from J, with 8 bases between. Germline CDR1 is KGHSH and CDR2 is LQKENI. This CDR3 contains 14 residues. For the CDR3, the DNA is TGTGCCAGCTCACCGGAGGGAATGAACACTGAAGCTTTCTTT. It translates to CASSPEGMNTEAFF.

The chain recombines TRBV6-6 with TRBJ2-1, with D perhaps matching TRBD2 (5 bases). V was shortened by 2 bases and J by 7 bases, with 12 bases between the two germline ends. Germline V gives CDR1 MNHNY, CDR2 SVGAGI (reference sequence). CDR3 length: 14 residues. DNA of the CDR3: TGTGCCAGCAGTTACCCGGGGAGCTCGAATGAGCAGTTCTTC. It yields the protein CASSYPGSSNEQFF.

The CDR3 DNA reads TGTGCCAGCAGCGAAACCGGGACAGGGTTCTACGAGCAGTACTTC. This gives the protein CASSETGTGFYEQYF. The chain joins TRBV9 to TRBJ2-7, with TRBD1 matching over 9 bases. The germline V gene encodes CDR1 SGDLS and CDR2 YYNGEE. The CDR3 consists of 15 residues. V lost 3 bases and J lost 3; bases outside the gene matches: 7.

The chain carries TRBV15 and TRBJ1-1; D remains ambiguous. The CDR3 is 16 amino acids. The V and J ends lost 0 bases and 4 bases respectively, with 15 bases between them. The germline gives CDR1 LNHNV, CDR2 YYDKDF (reference sequence). The DNA for the CDR3 is TGTGCCACCAGCAGAGACGTTGAGGGTTTTGGCACTGAAGCTTTCTTT. This sequence encodes CATSRDVEGFGTEAFF.

The rearrangement uses TRBV11-2 and TRBJ2-7; D is uncertain. The CDR3 sequence is 11 residues long. Trimming removed 4 bases from V and 3 bases from J, with 4 bases in between. The germline gives CDR1 SGHAT, CDR2 FQNNGV. The CDR3 region is CASSSIYEQYF. In DNA, the CDR3 is TGTGCCAGCAGCTCTATCTACGAGCAGTACTTC.

V usage is TRBV7-9 and J usage is TRBJ1-1; D is uncertain. V lost 5 bases, J lost 4 bases, and 11 bases lay in between. The CDR3 spans 13 residues. Germline lookup yields CDR1 SEHNR and CDR2 FQNEAQ (reference sequence). The CDR3 region is CASSPMGGTEAFF. The CDR3 DNA reads as TGTGCCAGCAGCCCTATGGGAGGCACTGAAGCTTTCTTT.

The chain joins TRBV2 to TRBJ1-5; D is ambiguous. The CDR3 has 15 amino acids. V lost 8 bases to trimming and J lost 3 bases, with 17 bases between them. The germline CDR1 and CDR2 sequences are SNHLY and FYNNEI. The CDR3 DNA reads TGTGCCAGCTCGGCACGAGGAGGTCCCAATCAGCCCCAGCATTTT. Translation: CASSARGGPNQPQHF.

V gene TRBV4-3 combines with J gene TRBJ2-7; D is unresolved. The CDR3 consists of 13 residues. The germline gives CDR1 LGHNA, CDR2 YSLEER. Trimming shortened V by 4 bases and J by 2 bases, and 9 bases separated the two germline ends. DNA for the CDR3: TGCGCCAGCAGCCTCCTTGGAGCCTACGAGCAGTACTTC. This gives the protein CASSLLGAYEQYF.

The gene calls are TRBV7-2 and TRBJ2-1; 10 bases agree with TRBD2. V shed 1 base and J 10 bases; nucleotides not matched to a gene: 7. This CDR3 comprises 15 residues. In germline, CDR1 is SGHTA, CDR2 FQGNSA. The CDR3 DNA follows: TGTGCCAGCAGCTTAGTCCCCACTAGCGGGGTCGAGCAGTTCTTC. As protein: CASSLVPTSGVEQFF.

The V and J genes are TRBV24-1 and TRBJ2-7; TRBD1 matches at 7 bases. The CDR3 length is 15 residues. V shed 4 bases, J shed 2 bases, and the junction held 7 bases outside the gene matches. Germline-derived CDR1 and CDR2 are KGHDR and SFDVKD. The CDR3 sequence is CATSDRDRAPYEQYF. CDR3 DNA: TGTGCCACCAGTGACCGTGACAGGGCCCCCTACGAGCAGTACTTC.